This T cell receptor (beta chain) was captured by sequencing in a study of blood T cell repertoires in COVID-19. Original methodology: Estimates of nucleated cell counts were drawn from the amplification of reference gene primers. Data came from immunoSEQ multiplex PCR; TCRdb stores just in-frame clones and leaves some out. V and J calls and clone size are as listed in that table; D and trimming were resolved from the DNA. The sample contains a few hundred thousand clones, around 88% of which appear only once. Cohort assignment relied on participant-reported clinical history. This clone occurred once. The TCR was taken from a woman aged 40 to 50 with acute COVID-19. The material sequenced was PBMCs or T cells enriched from blood (not recorded which).

The CDR3 nucleotides read TGTGCCAGCAGTTTATCCAGGGGGGTAAGGGATGGCTACACCTTC. Its translation is CASSLSRGVRDGYTF. This chain uses TRBV27 with TRBJ1-2; the match to TRBD1 covers 7 bases. CDR1 MNHEY and CDR2 SMNVEV come from the germline V gene (reference sequence). The CDR3 runs to 15 residues. Losses at the gene ends were 0 bases for V and 6 bases for J; bases not matched to a gene: 7.